A single sample gave rise to the 27 T cell receptor beta chains below, sequenced in a study of cytomegalovirus exposure and HLA in healthy donors. Measured with immunoSEQ multiplex PCR; TCRdb has only the in-frame clones, and not every one. The sample lists tens of thousands of clones, 95% to 97% seen once, with 2% to 2.5% in the top ten. The sample comprised PBMCs. These receptors were obtained from a young man in good health and CMV-seronegative.

V gene TRBV5-1 combines with J gene TRBJ2-5; 9 nucleotides line up with TRBD1. V dropped 0 bases and J dropped 5; count of bases not matched to a gene: 5. The germline CDR1 and CDR2 sequences are SGHRS and YFSETQ. This CDR3 spans 15 amino acids. CDR3 DNA: TGCGCCAGCAGCTTGGAGGGACAGGGTTGGGAGACCCAGTACTTC. Translation: CASSLEGQGWETQYF.

This chain connects TRBV6-4 to TRBJ1-2, with D perhaps matching TRBD1 (5 bases). The CDR3 has 11 residues. V shed 8 bases and J shed 7 bases, with 11 bases lying between them. Germline assignment: CDR1 MRHNA and CDR2 SNTAGT. In nucleotides, the CDR3 is TGTGCCAGCGAGGCAGGGCCTGGCTACACCTTC. It is translated as CASEAGPGYTF.

This CDR3 is CASSVQGEGPGELFF. The CDR3 DNA follows: TGTGCCAGCAGTGTACAGGGGGAAGGGCCCGGGGAGCTGTTTTTT. The chain employs TRBV6-1 and TRBJ2-2; 8 bases align to TRBD1. Unmatched junction bases numbered 7, after V lost 4 bases and J lost 6 bases. Per germline, CDR1 MNHNS and CDR2 SASEGT. The length of the CDR3 is 15 residues.

CDR3 sequence: CASSPLDSQETQYF. In DNA, the CDR3 is TGTGCCAGCTCACCACTAGACAGCCAAGAGACCCAGTACTTC. The chain has TRBV18 and TRBJ2-5; TRBD1 is a possible D gene (5 bases). The germline V gene encodes CDR1 KGHSH and CDR2 LQKENI. The ends were cut back, 1 base at V and 1 base at J, with 7 bases in the middle. This CDR3 has 14 amino acids.

The chain employs TRBV11-2 and TRBJ1-3; D call uncertain. The CDR3 is 14 amino acids. From germline, CDR1 is SGHAT and CDR2 FQNNGV. Trimming pared 6 bases from V and 0 bases from J, leaving 9 bases between. The CDR3 reads CASRALHSGNTIYF. In DNA form, the CDR3 reads TGTGCCAGCAGGGCCCTTCACTCTGGAAACACCATATATTTT.

In the case of this clone: Mismatch with germline at one junction end may stem from a read error. The chain links TRBV7-7 to TRBJ2-5, with 11 bases aligning to TRBD2. Germline CDR1 SSHAT, CDR2 FNYEAQ (reference sequence). The CDR3 loop spans 15 amino acids. This chain's CDR3 is CASSLRTSGQETQYF. The CDR3 DNA reads as TGTGCTAGCAGCTTAAGGACTAGCGGGCAAGAGACCCAGTACTTC.

V and J are TRBV9 and TRBJ2-1, with D possibly matching TRBD1 (6 bases). Germline CDR1 is SGDLS and CDR2 is YYNGEE. V was trimmed by 4 bases and J by 0 bases, leaving 14 bases between them. The CDR3 has 16 residues. This chain's CDR3 is CASSPLGGTSYNEQFF. In nucleotides, the CDR3 is TGTGCCAGCAGCCCCCTAGGGGGAACCTCCTACAATGAGCAGTTCTTC.

The chain has TRBV6-5 and TRBJ2-7; D may be TRBD2 (6 bases). Trimming removed 6 bases at V and 5 bases at J, with 11 bases between. The germline gives CDR1 MNHEY, CDR2 SVGAGI. This CDR3 contains 12 residues. Here the CDR3 DNA reads TGTGCCAGCAGATCGGGGGTAAACGAGCAGTACTTC. This translates into CASRSGVNEQYF.

The genes are TRBV6-5 and TRBJ1-1; the match to TRBD1 covers 9 bases. Germline V CDR1 and CDR2: MNHEY, SVGAGI. V dropped 5 bases and J dropped 4; count of bases not matched to a gene: 5. The CDR3 is 14 residues long. The CDR3 is CASSLTGGGTEAFF. CDR3 sequence (DNA): TGTGCCAGCAGTCTGACAGGGGGAGGCACTGAAGCTTTCTTT.

V is TRBV27 and J is TRBJ2-6, with D perhaps matching TRBD2 (5 bases). CDR3 length: 15 amino acids. Germline V gene lookup returns CDR1 MNHEY and CDR2 SMNVEV (reference sequence). Trimming stripped 6 bases from V and 0 bases from J, with 9 bases between. Here the CDR3 DNA reads TGTGCCAGCAGGAGGGTTCGCTCTGGGGCCAACGTCCTGACTTTC. Translating it yields CASRRVRSGANVLTF.

This rearrangement joins TRBV6-6 to TRBJ2-3; TRBD2 agrees at 12 bases. The CDR3 is made up of 15 amino acids. Trimming took 5 bases from V and 4 from J; bases not matched to a gene: 4. The germline V gene encodes CDR1 MNHNY and CDR2 SVGAGI (reference sequence). CDR3 in amino acids: CASSRLAGVADTQYF. DNA of the CDR3: TGTGCCAGCAGTAGACTAGCGGGAGTAGCAGATACGCAGTATTTT.

This chain joins TRBV19 and TRBJ2-7, with TRBD1 identical over 10 bases. There are 13 residues in the CDR3. CDR1 LNHDA and CDR2 SQIVND come from the germline V gene (reference sequence). J lost 3 bases, V lost 8 bases, and 4 bases had no gene match. The CDR3 DNA reads as TGTGCCAGTTCCGGGACAGGGGTCTACGAGCAGTACTTC. As protein: CASSGTGVYEQYF.

The chain recombines TRBV5-8 with TRBJ1-1; the D is unclear. This CDR3 is 11 amino acids long. CDR1 is SGHTS and CDR2 is YDEGEE in the germline V gene. V was trimmed by 4 bases and J by 3 bases, leaving 4 bases between them. DNA of the CDR3: TGTGCCAGCAGCATAGACACTGAAGCTTTCTTT. It codes for CASSIDTEAFF.

The rearrangement joins TRBV6-5 to TRBJ2-7, with D possibly being TRBD1 (6 bases). This CDR3 contains 13 residues. Trimming took off 8 bases at V and 4 bases at J, with 15 bases between the two ends. Germline assignment: CDR1 MNHEY and CDR2 SVGAGI. DNA of the CDR3: TGTGCCAGCCGCCTCTCGGGGACATACGAGCAGTACTTC. This sequence encodes CASRLSGTYEQYF.

The chain carries TRBV15 and TRBJ2-1, with a weak D call TRBD1 (6 bases). The CDR3 contains 15 residues. The ends were cut back, 0 bases at V and 2 bases at J, with 8 bases in the middle. In germline, CDR1 is LNHNV, CDR2 YYDKDF (reference sequence). Here the CDR3 reads CATSREGAPYNEQFF. Written as DNA, the CDR3 is TGTGCCACCAGCAGAGAGGGGGCCCCCTACAATGAGCAGTTCTTC.

The chain combines TRBV11-2 with TRBJ1-2; TRBD1 is a possible D gene (6 bases). Germline V CDR1 and CDR2: SGHAT, FQNNGV. The CDR3 has 13 residues. Trimming left V 5 bases short and J 4 bases short, with 11 bases between. The CDR3 sequence: CASSRGQPYGYTF. The CDR3 nucleotides read TGTGCCAGCAGCCGAGGACAGCCCTATGGCTACACCTTC.

The chain is built from TRBV11-2 and TRBJ2-5, with a possible D match to TRBD2 (6 bases). V was cut by 3 bases and J by 3 bases, with 8 bases left in between. Germline values: CDR1 SGHAT, CDR2 FQNNGV. The CDR3 sequence is 13 residues long. The CDR3 DNA follows: TGTGCCAGCAGCTTTGGCGGGGAAGAGACCCAGTACTTC. Its translation is CASSFGGEETQYF. Full variable domain (missing parts from reference TRBV11-2 and TRBJ2-5): EAGVAQSPRYKIIEKRQSVAFWCNPISGHATLYWYQQILGQGPKLLIQFQNNGVVDDSQLPKDRFSAERLKGVDSTLKIQPAKLEDSAVYLCASSFGGEETQYFGPGTRLLVL.

The V gene is TRBV7-9, the J gene TRBJ2-5; 9 bases map to TRBD1. CDR1 and CDR2 (germline): SEHNR, FQNEAQ (reference sequence). V lost 2 bases to trimming and J lost 4 bases; unmatched junction nucleotides: 2. The CDR3 covers 14 residues. CDR3 amino acids: CASSLTGGGETQYF. For the CDR3, the DNA is TGTGCCAGCAGCTTAACAGGGGGCGGAGAGACCCAGTACTTC.

The V call is TRBV4-1, the J call TRBJ2-7, with D possibly TRBD2 on 6 matching bases. Germline-derived CDR1 and CDR2 are MGHRA and YSYEKL. V shed 4 bases and J shed 0 bases, with 16 bases lying between them. This CDR3 region has 16 residues. CDR3: CASSPLPGDRSYEQYF. Written as DNA, the CDR3 is TGCGCCAGCAGCCCCCTCCCGGGGGATCGCTCCTACGAGCAGTACTTC.

The rearrangement joins TRBV21-1 to TRBJ2-7; the table's D call TRBD2 went unverified against the DNA. TRBV21-1 is designated a pseudogene. The CDR3 is 15 residues long. The CDR3 coding sequence is TGTGCCAGCAGCAAAGAAGGGACTTTTCCCTACGAGCAGTACTTC. Encoded protein: CASSKEGTFPYEQYF.

The chain couples TRBV4-1 to TRBJ1-5, with no clear D. Germline-derived CDR1 and CDR2 are MGHRA and YSYEKL. V gave up 2 bases and J gave up 3 bases, with 5 bases separating them. The length of the CDR3 is 13 residues. The CDR3 is CASSQSFNQPQHF. The CDR3 bases are TGCGCCAGCAGCCAATCGTTCAATCAGCCCCAGCATTTT.

The chain carries TRBV5-1 and TRBJ2-7; D uncertain. This CDR3 has 15 amino acids. Trimming removed 2 bases from V and 2 bases from J, with 14 bases in between. Germline V gene sequence: CDR1 SGHRS, CDR2 YFSETQ. The CDR3 coding sequence is TGCGCCAGCAGCTTAGGCTCTGGGCTGACCTACGAGCAGTACTTC. Translation: CASSLGSGLTYEQYF.

V usage is TRBV2 and J usage is TRBJ1-2, with no clear D. V gave up 6 bases and J gave up 4 bases, with 9 bases separating them. The CDR3 is 12 amino acids. The germline CDR1 and CDR2 sequences are SNHLY and FYNNEI. The CDR3 spells CASRRSGYGYTF. CDR3 nucleotide sequence: TGTGCCAGCAGGAGGAGTGGCTATGGCTACACCTTC.

The V call is TRBV19, the J call TRBJ1-5; D is unclear. This CDR3 is built from 14 residues. The germline CDR1 and CDR2 sequences are LNHDA and SQIVND (reference sequence). Trimming removed 0 bases from V and 5 bases from J, with 8 bases in between. CDR3 in DNA: TGTGCCAGTAGTATAGAGGCGGAATATCAGCCCCAGCATTTT. This sequence encodes CASSIEAEYQPQHF.

This chain joins TRBV5-6 and TRBJ1-5, with D possibly matching TRBD1 (5 bases). V was pared by 3 bases and J by 3 bases, with 16 bases between. The germline V gene encodes CDR1 SGHDT and CDR2 YYEEEE. The CDR3 extends over 16 amino acids. The CDR3 loop reads CASSWGGSAVNQPQHF. The CDR3 nucleotides are TGTGCCAGCAGCTGGGGGGGATCGGCGGTCAATCAGCCCCAGCATTTT.

This clone was observed a few times. The chain employs TRBV6-5 and TRBJ1-2; D is unclear. The CDR3 sequence is 15 residues long. V lost 1 base and J 2 bases, leaving 11 bases between the germline ends. From germline, CDR1 is MNHEY and CDR2 SVGAGI. In DNA form, the CDR3 reads TGTGCCAGCAGTTACTACGGGGAGGTAAACTATGGCTACACCTTC. Its translation is CASSYYGEVNYGYTF.

The chain links TRBV18 to TRBJ2-5; tentative D call: TRBD1 (5 bases). This CDR3 is built from 17 residues. Germline lookup yields CDR1 KGHSH and CDR2 LQKENI. Between the trimmed V and J ends, which lost 1 base and 5 bases, there was a span of 20 bases. CDR3 in DNA: TGTGCCAGCTCACCACGTTCAGGACACTCCTCCGGGGAGACCCAGTACTTC. Protein sequence: CASSPRSGHSSGETQYF.